The 9 T cell receptor beta chains below were found in one sample sequenced in a study of regulatory T cells in long-lasting Graves disease. TCR beta libraries were built with iRepertoire HTBI primers and Arm-PCR of CDR3 regions. TCRdb recomputed calls from the multiplex PCR reads with MiXCR, one row per CDR3 protein. The table lists some 470,000 distinct CDR3 sequences, 20% to 25% of them singletons. The time point is: persistent/refractory GD, antithyroid drugs over 5 years with positive TRAb. The TCR library was made from RNA extracted from PBMCs. The sequences come from peripheral blood mononuclear cells (PBMCs), collected when the disease was refractory, from a patient treated with antithyroid drugs. The receptors shown here come from a female donor with Graves disease.

At least ten counts were recorded for this clonotype. The chain couples TRBV28 to TRBJ1-2; D gene uncertain. V was trimmed by 2 bases and J by 0 bases, leaving 16 bases between them. CDR1 is MDHEN, CDR2 SYDVKM, per germline. The CDR3 is 17 residues long. The CDR3 DNA follows: TGTGCCAGCAGTTTACCCTTGGAGGAATTCCCTAACTATGGCTACACCTTC. Translated: CASSLPLEEFPNYGYTF.

The chain uses TRBV20-1 and TRBJ2-2; TRBD1 matches 9 bases. V trimming: 3 bases; J trimming: 4 bases; junction bases outside the gene matches: 3. Germline lookup yields CDR1 DFQATT and CDR2 SNEGSKA (reference sequence). The CDR3 runs to 14 residues. In DNA form, the CDR3 reads TGCAGTGCTAGCGAGGGACAGGGCACCGGGGAGCTGTTTTTT. Its protein is CSASEGQGTGELFF.

This clonotype was seen more than once but under ten times. The gene calls are TRBV7-2 and TRBJ1-5; no clear D gene. The CDR3 covers 14 residues. Per the germline V gene, CDR1 is SGHTA and CDR2 is FQGNSA. Trimming took off 6 bases at V and 7 bases at J, with 16 bases between the two ends. This CDR3 reads CASSSRSDGQPQHF. As DNA, the CDR3 is TGTGCCAGCAGTTCCAGGTCAGACGGGCAGCCCCAGCATTTT.

DNA for the CDR3: TGTGCCAGCAGTTTAAGGATTACGGGGAGCAGCTCCTACAATGAGCAGTTCTTC. Protein product: CASSLRITGSSSYNEQFF. This sequence joins TRBV12-3 or TRBV12-4 and TRBJ2-1, with a possible D match to TRBD2 (5 bases). V was cut by 2 bases and J by 0 bases, with 17 bases left in between. CDR3 length: 18 amino acids.

The sample holds many counts of this clonotype. The chain couples TRBV7-3 to TRBJ2-5; possibly TRBD1 or TRBD2 for D (6 bases each). CDR1 is SGHTA and CDR2 is FQGTGA in the germline V gene. The CDR3 spans 14 residues. Trimming stripped 2 bases from V and 4 bases from J, with 11 bases between. DNA for the CDR3: TGTGCCAGCAGCTTAGGAGGGGGACCAGAGACCCAGTACTTC. Amino acid sequence: CASSLGGGPETQYF.

This clonotype has a count of ten or more. J is TRBJ2-7 and V is TRBV2, with 9 bases identical to TRBD1. The CDR3 consists of 14 residues. Germline V CDR1 and CDR2: SNHLY, FYNNEI. J was trimmed by 7 bases and V by 4 bases; bases with no gene match: 8. Written as DNA, the CDR3 is TGTGCCAGCAGTGTGGGACAGGGCCGAAGGGAGCAGTACTTC. This codes for CASSVGQGRREQYF. The variable domain in full, with the rest retrieved from reference TRBV2 and TRBJ2-7, is EPEVTQTPSHQVTQMGQEVILRCVPISNHLYFYWYRQILGQKVEFLVSFYNNEISEKSEIFDDQFSVERPDGSNFTLKIRSTKLEDSAMYFCASSVGQGRREQYFGPGTRLTVT.

This clonotype was counted ten times or more. This chain joins TRBV7-8 and TRBJ1-1; TRBD1 might be the D (6 bases). This CDR3 is built from 15 residues. Germline V lookup: CDR1 SGHVS, CDR2 FQNEAQ. V was shortened by 2 bases and J by 0 bases, with 10 bases between the two germline ends. CDR3 sequence (DNA): TGTGCCAGCAGCTTATACGGACAGCTGAACACTGAAGCTTTCTTT. This codes for CASSLYGQLNTEAFF.

The chain has TRBV6-4 and TRBJ2-3; the match to TRBD2 covers 8 bases. Per the germline V gene, CDR1 is MRHNA and CDR2 is SNTAGT. Unmatched junction bases numbered 7, after V lost 5 bases and J lost 0 bases. The CDR3 runs to 16 residues. CDR3 bases: TGTGCCAGCAGTTACTTTAGCGGGGCTAGCACAGATACGCAGTATTTT. Translation: CASSYFSGASTDTQYF.

The chain combines TRBV5-1 with TRBJ2-5; 7 bases map to TRBD1. With 4 bases clipped from V and 2 bases from J, the junction kept 11 bases outside the gene matches. The CDR3 has 16 amino acids. Germline V lookup: CDR1 SGHRS, CDR2 YFSETQ. The CDR3 nucleotides are TGCGCCAGCAGCCATAGACAGGGCAACGCACAAGAGACCCAGTACTTC. It encodes CASSHRQGNAQETQYF.